The 29 T cell receptor beta chains in this list originate from one sample, sequenced in a study of T cells after yellow fever vaccination. Via MiXCR, TCRdb re-called the 5' RACE reads, giving one row per CDR3 protein. The sample lists roughly 310,000 distinct CDR3 sequences; approximately 3.9% were seen once. This material consisted of PBMCs, taken on the day of the yellow fever booster vaccination. All receptors come from a young man who received the YFV17D yellow fever vaccine.

At least ten counts were recorded for this clonotype. The chain links TRBV10-3 to TRBJ2-1; D could derive from TRBD1 or TRBD2 (6 bases each). The V end was cut by 2 bases, the J end by 7 bases, with 9 bases between. Germline CDR1 and CDR2: ENHRY and SYGVKD. The CDR3 totals 13 residues. CDR3 protein: CAISETGRNEQFF. DNA of the CDR3: TGTGCCATCAGTGAGACAGGGAGGAATGAGCAGTTCTTC.

This clonotype has a handful of counts. The chain couples TRBV4-1 to TRBJ1-1; D possibly corresponds to TRBD1 (5 bases). CDR1 and CDR2 (germline): MGHRA, YSYEKL. The CDR3 sequence is 15 residues long. The V end lost 0 bases, the J end lost 1 base, and 9 bases lay between the germline ends. Here the CDR3 reads CASSQETGANTEAFF. The CDR3 DNA reads TGCGCCAGCAGCCAAGAAACCGGGGCGAACACTGAAGCTTTCTTT.

This clonotype was seen many times. V is TRBV5-1 and J is TRBJ2-1, with D unresolved. The germline CDR1 and CDR2 sequences are SGHRS and YFSETQ. This CDR3 spans 18 amino acids. V was cut by 2 bases and J by 7 bases, with 25 bases left in between. The CDR3 DNA reads as TGCGCCAGCAGCTTTCGGAGTGCAGCCGTTTTGACGGGTAATGAGCAGTTCTTC. Its protein product is CASSFRSAAVLTGNEQFF.

The chain is built from TRBV7-3 and TRBJ2-3, with 9 bases identical to TRBD2. The J segment lost 5 bases and the V segment lost 5 bases, leaving 8 bases of the junction unmatched. This CDR3 has 15 amino acids. Germline loops: CDR1 SGHTA, CDR2 FQGTGA. The CDR3 sequence: CASSPIAGAVDTQYF. CDR3 nucleotides: TGTGCCAGCAGCCCGATAGCGGGGGCGGTAGATACGCAGTATTTT.

The chain couples TRBV20-1 to TRBJ2-5; TRBD1 is a possible D gene (5 bases). CDR1 is DFQATT, CDR2 SNEGSKA, per germline (reference sequence). The CDR3 spans 15 residues. V was trimmed by 0 bases and J by 1 base, leaving 12 bases between them. CDR3 in amino acids: CSARDLGRGQETQYF. CDR3 coding DNA: TGCAGTGCTAGAGATCTAGGAAGGGGCCAAGAGACCCAGTACTTC.

This clonotype was seen many times. The V gene is TRBV19, the J gene TRBJ1-1; D uncertain. Trimming pared 3 bases from V and 8 bases from J, leaving 13 bases between. This CDR3 is 13 amino acids long. The germline V gene has CDR1 LNHDA and CDR2 SQIVND (reference sequence). The CDR3, as DNA: TGTGCCAGTAGTATGCTCCTGGACGGGGAAGCTTTCTTT. Translated: CASSMLLDGEAFF.

The chain recombines TRBV12-3 or TRBV12-4 with TRBJ2-1, with D hard to call. Trimming removed 5 bases from V and 9 bases from J, with 11 bases in between. This CDR3 is built from 12 residues. The CDR3 DNA reads as TGTGCCAGCAGTCTGCGCACTACTGAGCAGTTCTTC. It yields the protein CASSLRTTEQFF.

This clonotype was counted at least ten times. This chain links TRBV12-3 or TRBV12-4 with TRBJ1-4, with 8 bases that match TRBD1. There are 21 residues in the CDR3. Trimming took 7 bases from V and 0 from J; bases not matched to a gene: 22. CDR3 loop: CASTRLDPWGQDAATNEKLFF. For the CDR3, the DNA is TGTGCCAGCACCAGACTCGATCCTTGGGGACAGGACGCTGCAACTAATGAAAAACTGTTTTTT.

This clonotype came up many times. This chain connects TRBV30 to TRBJ2-3; TRBD1 matches at 7 bases. The CDR3 is 12 amino acids. Germline loops: CDR1 GTSNPN, CDR2 SVGIG (reference sequence). CDR3 in amino acids: CCWKGATDTQYF. The CDR3 region has the DNA TGTTGTTGGAAGGGGGCGACAGATACGCAGTATTTT.

This clonotype was detected only a few times. V usage is TRBV7-2 and J usage is TRBJ2-1; 13 bases fit TRBD2. CDR1 is SGHTA and CDR2 is FQGNSA in the germline V gene. With V trimmed by 5 bases and J by 9 bases, 4 bases remained unmatched. The CDR3 consists of 14 residues. CDR3 nucleotide sequence: TGTGCCAGCAGCCTGGGACTAGCGGGGTCTGAGCAGTTCTTC. Its protein product is CASSLGLAGSEQFF. The variable domain in full, completed from reference TRBV7-2 and TRBJ2-1, reads GAGVSQSPSNKVTEKGKDVELRCDPISGHTALYWYRQSLGQGLEFLIYFQGNSAPDKSGLPSDRFSAERTGGSVSTLTIQRTQQEDSAVYLCASSLGLAGSEQFFGPGTRLTVL.

The genes are TRBV12-3 or TRBV12-4 and TRBJ2-7, with D perhaps TRBD1 (6 bases). The CDR3 is made up of 14 amino acids. The V end lost 2 bases, the J end lost 6 bases, and 14 bases lay between the germline ends. The CDR3 DNA reads TGTGCCAGCAGTTTAAGGCAGGGGTTGGCCGAGCAGTACTTC. It yields the protein CASSLRQGLAEQYF.

This chain connects TRBV25-1 to TRBJ1-1; tentative D call: TRBD1 (6 bases). The CDR3 is made up of 15 amino acids. Germline V lookup: CDR1 MGHDK, CDR2 SYGVNS. V was cut by 2 bases and J by 1 base, with 11 bases left in between. The CDR3 DNA reads TGTGCCAGCAGTGAAGTGGGGGGGCAGAACACTGAAGCTTTCTTT. It translates to CASSEVGGQNTEAFF.

This clonotype was seen at least ten times. The chain is built from TRBV27 and TRBJ2-7; TRBD1 is a possible D gene (5 bases). Per the germline V gene, CDR1 is MNHEY and CDR2 is SMNVEV (reference sequence). The V end lost 2 bases, the J end lost 3 bases, and 11 bases lay between the germline ends. The CDR3 runs 14 residues. The CDR3 spells CASSLQGGYYEQYF. DNA for the CDR3: TGTGCCAGCAGTTTACAGGGTGGCTACTACGAGCAGTACTTC.

This clonotype was detected ten times or more. V and J are TRBV4-1 and TRBJ2-5; no clear D gene. The CDR3 spans 13 residues. Trimming shortened V by 8 bases and J by 5 bases, and 15 bases separated the two germline ends. Germline CDR1 reads MGHRA; CDR2 reads YSYEKL. CDR3 in DNA: TGCGCCAGCCAAGACACTGTGGTTGAGACCCAGTACTTC. It is translated as CASQDTVVETQYF.

This clonotype was picked up many times. This rearrangement joins TRBV29-1 to TRBJ2-3, with D perhaps matching TRBD1 (5 bases). The V end lost 5 bases, the J end lost 1 base, and 7 bases lay between the germline ends. The germline V gene has CDR1 SQVTM and CDR2 ANQGSEA. CDR3 length: 12 residues. The CDR3 sequence is CSVQGGTDTQYF. In DNA, the CDR3 is TGCAGCGTTCAGGGTGGCACAGATACGCAGTATTTT.

Ten or more counts support this clonotype. The chain joins TRBV5-1 to TRBJ2-5, with 7 bases fitting TRBD1. This CDR3 spans 16 amino acids. V was pared by 4 bases and J by 5 bases, with 14 bases of the junction left unmatched. Germline V CDR1 and CDR2: SGHRS, YFSETQ. CDR3 protein: CASSPMLRQGAETQYF. CDR3 sequence (DNA): TGCGCCAGCAGCCCGATGTTACGACAGGGCGCGGAGACCCAGTACTTC.

This clonotype was seen a handful of times. V is TRBV12-5 and J is TRBJ2-7; D may be TRBD1 (6 bases). Deletions cut 4 bases from V and 1 base from J, with 17 bases between. Germline V gene lookup returns CDR1 LGHNT and CDR2 FRNRAP. CDR3 length: 16 residues. The CDR3 region has the DNA TGTGCTAGTGGTTCTCACACAGGGACCTATTCCTACGAGCAGTACTTC. This translates into CASGSHTGTYSYEQYF.

V and J are TRBV24-1 and TRBJ2-7; no definite D call. This CDR3 is built from 16 residues. Germline CDR1 reads KGHDR; CDR2 reads SFDVKD. V was pared by 9 bases and J by 6 bases, with 26 bases between. CDR3 bases: TGTGCCACCGTAAGTGCCGCAGGAAGACCCATGGGCGAGCAGTACGTC. It specifies CATVSAAGRPMGEQYV.

This clonotype was seen a few times. The chain carries TRBV7-2 and TRBJ1-3; TRBD1 might be the D (6 bases). The CDR3 spans 15 residues. The V gene's germline CDR1 is SGHTA and CDR2 FQGNSA. Deletions cut 1 base from V and 2 bases from J, with 9 bases between. CDR3 nucleotides: TGTGCCAGCAGCTTAGTCGGGACACCTGGAAACACCATATATTTT. Its protein product is CASSLVGTPGNTIYF.

This clonotype was observed many times. The V call is TRBV2, the J call TRBJ2-3, with D uncertain. The CDR3 consists of 15 residues. Germline loops: CDR1 SNHLY, CDR2 FYNNEI. V lost 5 bases and J 3 bases, leaving 15 bases between the germline ends. CDR3 in DNA: TGTGCCAGCAGTTATATAGATTTTTCTACAGATACGCAGTATTTT. Its translation: CASSYIDFSTDTQYF.

This clonotype was seen ten or more times. The chain uses TRBV5-1 and TRBJ2-5; a possible D gene is TRBD1 (6 bases). Germline V CDR1 and CDR2: SGHRS, YFSETQ. The length of the CDR3 is 14 residues. The germline V and J ends were trimmed by 4 bases and 0 bases, with 10 bases remaining between them. CDR3 nucleotides: TGCGCCAGCAGCCCACAGGGTAACCAAGAGACCCAGTACTTC. This gives the protein CASSPQGNQETQYF.

V is TRBV5-1 and J is TRBJ2-5, with D perhaps TRBD1 (6 bases). Trimming cost V 0 bases and J 4 bases, with 10 bases left between them. The CDR3 is made up of 14 amino acids. Germline CDR1 is SGHRS and CDR2 is YFSETQ. The CDR3 loop reads CASSLAWGLETQYF. For the CDR3, the DNA is TGCGCCAGCAGCTTGGCATGGGGGCTAGAGACCCAGTACTTC.

This clonotype was observed at least ten times. This sequence joins TRBV20-1 and TRBJ2-1; D unresolved. Germline CDR1 and CDR2: DFQATT and SNEGSKA (reference sequence). The CDR3 contains 13 residues. Deletions cut 2 bases from V and 10 bases from J, with 15 bases between. For the CDR3, the DNA is TGCAGTGCTAGATCCCAGGTGCTCGGAGAGCAGTTCTTC. It codes for CSARSQVLGEQFF.

This clonotype was recorded many times. V usage is TRBV20-1 and J usage is TRBJ2-1; 12 positions match TRBD2. There are 18 residues in the CDR3. Germline loops: CDR1 DFQATT, CDR2 SNEGSKA (reference sequence). The V segment lost 0 bases and the J segment 4 bases; nucleotides outside the gene matches: 10. CDR3 amino acids: CSARDSVASGGAYNEQFF. In DNA, the CDR3 is TGCAGTGCTAGAGATTCAGTGGCTAGCGGGGGGGCGTACAATGAGCAGTTCTTC.

The chain is built from TRBV29-1 and TRBJ1-4; D gene ambiguous. This CDR3 comprises 14 residues. Germline V gene sequence: CDR1 SQVTM, CDR2 ANQGSEA. V lost 5 bases, J lost 5 bases, and 15 bases lay in between. CDR3: CSVKVNRGNEKLFF. In DNA, the CDR3 is TGCAGCGTTAAAGTTAACCGCGGAAATGAAAAACTGTTTTTT.

V gene TRBV9 combines with J gene TRBJ1-2; a possible D gene is TRBD1 (5 bases). V shed 2 bases and J shed 8 bases, with 10 bases lying between them. The CDR3 runs 12 residues. Germline V gene sequence: CDR1 SGDLS, CDR2 YYNGEE. CDR3: CASSVRTGGYTF. In nucleotides, the CDR3 is TGTGCCAGCAGCGTCCGTACAGGAGGCTACACCTTC. Complete variable domain (other parts from reference TRBV9 and TRBJ1-2): DSGVTQTPKHLITATGQRVTLRCSPRSGDLSVYWYQQSLDQGLQFLIQYYNGEERAKGNILERFSAQQFPDLHSELNLSSLELGDSALYFCASSVRTGGYTFGSGTRLTVV.

This clonotype was found many times. V is TRBV18 and J is TRBJ2-2, with D perhaps TRBD1 (6 bases). V dropped 0 bases and J dropped 2 bases, with 13 bases sitting between them. Per germline, CDR1 KGHSH and CDR2 LQKENI. The CDR3 loop spans 17 amino acids. This CDR3 reads CASSPPGTLVNTGELFF. CDR3 DNA sequence: TGTGCCAGCTCACCACCGGGGACACTCGTTAACACCGGGGAGCTGTTTTTT.

This clonotype was counted many times. The chain employs TRBV4-3 and TRBJ1-2; D call uncertain. V lost 0 bases and J lost 8, with 7 bases in between. The germline CDR1 and CDR2 sequences are LGHNA and YSLEER. The CDR3 length is 12 residues. CDR3 coding DNA: TGCGCCAGCAGCCAAGAGGGTAGAGGCTACACCTTC. Translation gives CASSQEGRGYTF.

This clonotype was found many times. The rearrangement links TRBV5-4 to TRBJ2-7, with D perhaps matching TRBD1 (6 bases). CDR3 length: 13 residues. V was clipped by 4 bases and J by 7 bases, with 15 bases between them. Looked up from germline, CDR1 is SGHNT and CDR2 is YYREEE (reference sequence). The CDR3 bases are TGTGCCAGCAGCCAGTTCTCCGGGACAGAGCAGTACGTC. Translation: CASSQFSGTEQYV.